Included here is one T cell receptor (beta chain) sequence, with context. These data originate in a study of blood T cell repertoires in COVID-19. Overall study: The samples span acute and convalescent COVID-19 from the United States, Italy and Spain. The analysed material was cDNA or gDNA that came from T cells, B-cell-depleted T cells, or PBMCs.

In the authors' methods: Amplification of reference gene primers was used by the study to estimate nucleated cell counts. Repertoires were generated with immunoSEQ multiplex PCR, while TCRdb's copy carries only in-frame clones and drops some. That table furnishes V, J and clone size, whereas the DNA furnished D and trimming. The sample gives 45,000 or so clones, around 85% of which show up once; around 9.8% is in the top ten. Per germline, CDR1 SGHAT and CDR2 FQNNGV. J was trimmed by 0 bases and V by 5 bases; bases with no gene match: 3. CDR3 length: 15 residues. The rearrangement links TRBV11-2 to TRBJ2-3, with 9 nucleotides matching TRBD2. The specimen was peripheral blood. The clonotype originates from a human donor in a cohort sampled during active COVID-19. CDR3 bases: TGTGCCAGCAGCCCAAGCGGGGGGAGCACAGATACGCAGTATTTT. Amino acids: CASSPSGGSTDTQYF. The full variable domain, with the rest looked up from reference TRBV11-2 and TRBJ2-3, is EAGVAQSPRYKIIEKRQSVAFWCNPISGHATLYWYQQILGQGPKLLIQFQNNGVVDDSQLPKDRFSAERLKGVDSTLKIQPAKLEDSAVYLCASSPSGGSTDTQYFGPGTRLTVL.